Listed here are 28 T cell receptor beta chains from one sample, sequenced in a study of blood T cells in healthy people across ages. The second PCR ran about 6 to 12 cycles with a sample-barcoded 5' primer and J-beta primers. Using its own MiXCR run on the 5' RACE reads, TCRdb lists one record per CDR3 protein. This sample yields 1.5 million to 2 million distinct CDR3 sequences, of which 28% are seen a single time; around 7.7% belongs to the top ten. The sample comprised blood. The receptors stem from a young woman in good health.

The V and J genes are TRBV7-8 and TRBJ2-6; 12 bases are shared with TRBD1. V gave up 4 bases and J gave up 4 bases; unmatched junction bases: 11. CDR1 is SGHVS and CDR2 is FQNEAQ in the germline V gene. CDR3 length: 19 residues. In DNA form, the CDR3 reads TGTGCCAGCAGCTCGTACCCGGGACAGGGGGCGCGGGGGGCCAACGTCCTGACTTTC. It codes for CASSSYPGQGARGANVLTF.

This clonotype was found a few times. CDR3 DNA: TGCAGTGTTCCGCCGGGACAGGGGTCCTACGAGCAGTACTTC. It specifies CSVPPGQGSYEQYF. The rearrangement links TRBV20-1 to TRBJ2-7, with 10 bases matching TRBD1. The CDR3 runs 14 residues. Looked up from germline, CDR1 is DFQATT and CDR2 is SNEGSKA (reference sequence). V was clipped by 7 bases and J by 1 base; unmatched bases: 7.

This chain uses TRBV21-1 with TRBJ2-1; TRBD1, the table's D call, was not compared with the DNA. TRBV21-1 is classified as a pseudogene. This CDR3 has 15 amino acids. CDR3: CASSKSDRVNNEQFF. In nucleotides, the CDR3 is TGTGCCAGCAGCAAATCGGACAGGGTCAACAATGAGCAGTTCTTC.

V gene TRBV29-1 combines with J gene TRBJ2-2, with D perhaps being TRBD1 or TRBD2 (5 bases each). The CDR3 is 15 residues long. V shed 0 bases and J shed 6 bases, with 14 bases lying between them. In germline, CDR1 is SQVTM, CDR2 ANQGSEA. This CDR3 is CSVEDRRQGPGELFF. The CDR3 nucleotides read TGCAGCGTTGAAGATAGACGGCAGGGACCCGGGGAGCTGTTTTTT.

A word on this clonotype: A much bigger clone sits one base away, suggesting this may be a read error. In DNA form, the CDR3 reads TGCGCCAGCAGCTCCCTCGGGACTAGCCAAGAGACCCAGTTCTTC. Amino acids: CASSSLGTSQETQFF. The rearrangement uses TRBV5-1 and TRBJ2-5, with 9 nucleotides matching TRBD2. The J call could be wrong; TRBJ2-1 is a better fit for the DNA end. CDR3 length: 15 residues. Germline-derived CDR1 and CDR2 are SGHRS and YFSETQ.

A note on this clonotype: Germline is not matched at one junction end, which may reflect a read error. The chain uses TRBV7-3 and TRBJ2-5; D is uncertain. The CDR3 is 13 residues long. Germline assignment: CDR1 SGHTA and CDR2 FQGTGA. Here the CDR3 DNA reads TGTGCCGGCAGCCCTAGGAACGGCGCGACCCAGTACTTC. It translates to CAGSPRNGATQYF.

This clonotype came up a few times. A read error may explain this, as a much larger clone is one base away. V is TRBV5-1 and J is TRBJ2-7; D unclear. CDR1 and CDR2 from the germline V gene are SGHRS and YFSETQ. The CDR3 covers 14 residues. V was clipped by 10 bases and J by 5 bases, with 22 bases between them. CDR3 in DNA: TGCGCCGGCCGCCTCCTTACTGCCTTGGACGAGCAGTACTTC. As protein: CAGRLLTALDEQYF.

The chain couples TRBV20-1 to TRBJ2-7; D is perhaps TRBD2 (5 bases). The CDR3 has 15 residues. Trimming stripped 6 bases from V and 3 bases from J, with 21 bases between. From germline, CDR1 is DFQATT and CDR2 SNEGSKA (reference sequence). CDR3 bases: TGCAGTGCCTGGGAGAAAGAAATGCCCTACTACGAGCAGTACTTC. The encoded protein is CSAWEKEMPYYEQYF.

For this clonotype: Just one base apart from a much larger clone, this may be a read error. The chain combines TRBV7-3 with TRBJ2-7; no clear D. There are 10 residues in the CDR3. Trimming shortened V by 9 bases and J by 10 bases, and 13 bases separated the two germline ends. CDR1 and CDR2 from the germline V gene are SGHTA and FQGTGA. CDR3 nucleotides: TGTGCCAGTTCGAGGCGAATTCAGTACTTC. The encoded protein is CASSRRIQYF.

CDR3 region: CASSHTGTEKTGELFF. The DNA for the CDR3 is TGCGCCAGCAGCCATACCGGGACAGAGAAGACCGGGGAGCTGTTTTTT. The chain has TRBV4-1 and TRBJ2-2, with 7 bases identical to TRBD1. There are 16 residues in the CDR3. Germline CDR1 is MGHRA and CDR2 is YSYEKL. The J segment lost 5 bases and the V segment lost 3 bases, leaving 9 bases of the junction unmatched.

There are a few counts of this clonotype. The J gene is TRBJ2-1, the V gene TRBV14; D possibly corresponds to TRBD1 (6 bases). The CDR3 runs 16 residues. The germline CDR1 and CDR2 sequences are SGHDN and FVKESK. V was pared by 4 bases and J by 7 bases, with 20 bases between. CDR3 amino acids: CASSPLTPRGVNEQFF. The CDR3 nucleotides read TGTGCCAGCAGCCCTCTTACTCCCAGGGGAGTTAATGAGCAGTTCTTC.

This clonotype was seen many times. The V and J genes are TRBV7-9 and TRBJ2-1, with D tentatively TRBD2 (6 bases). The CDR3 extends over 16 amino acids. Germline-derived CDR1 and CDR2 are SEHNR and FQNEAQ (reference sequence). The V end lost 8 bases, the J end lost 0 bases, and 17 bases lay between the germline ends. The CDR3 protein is CASSPPGLSSYNEQFF. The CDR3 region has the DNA TGTGCCAGCTCACCTCCCGGACTAAGCTCCTACAATGAGCAGTTCTTC.

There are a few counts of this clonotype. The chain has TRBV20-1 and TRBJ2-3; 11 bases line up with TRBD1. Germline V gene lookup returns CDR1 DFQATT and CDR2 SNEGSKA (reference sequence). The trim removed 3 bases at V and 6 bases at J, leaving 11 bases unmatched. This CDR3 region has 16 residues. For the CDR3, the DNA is TGCAGTGCTAGGCTCGCCGGACAGGGGGCAGGGGATACGCAGTATTTT. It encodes CSARLAGQGAGDTQYF.

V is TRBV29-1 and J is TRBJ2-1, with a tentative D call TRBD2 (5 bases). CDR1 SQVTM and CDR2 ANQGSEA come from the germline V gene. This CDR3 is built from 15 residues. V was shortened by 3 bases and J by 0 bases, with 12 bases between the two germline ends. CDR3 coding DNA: TGCAGCGTTGACGGGGTTTCCAGCTCCTACAATGAGCAGTTCTTC. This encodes CSVDGVSSSYNEQFF.

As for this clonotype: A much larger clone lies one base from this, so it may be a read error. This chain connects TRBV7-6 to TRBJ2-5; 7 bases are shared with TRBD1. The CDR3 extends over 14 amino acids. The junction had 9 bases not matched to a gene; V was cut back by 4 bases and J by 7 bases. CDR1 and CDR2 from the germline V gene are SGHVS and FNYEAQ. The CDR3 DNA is TGTGCCAGCAGCTCCCTGACAGGGAGTGGGACCCAGTACTTC. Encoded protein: CASSSLTGSGTQYF.

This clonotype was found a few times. The CDR3 nucleotides read TGTGCCAGCAGTTTGGGGGAAATGGCCTATGGCTACACCTTC. It translates to CASSLGEMAYGYTF. The chain couples TRBV12-3 or TRBV12-4 to TRBJ1-2, with D perhaps matching TRBD1 (5 bases). V was clipped by 3 bases and J by 4 bases, with 12 bases between them. This CDR3 has 14 amino acids.

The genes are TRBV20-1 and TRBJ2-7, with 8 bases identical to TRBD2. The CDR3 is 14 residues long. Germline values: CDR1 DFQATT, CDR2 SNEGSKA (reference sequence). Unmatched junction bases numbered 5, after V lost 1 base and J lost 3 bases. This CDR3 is CSARALAVSYEQYF. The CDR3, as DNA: TGCAGTGCTAGAGCACTAGCGGTGAGCTACGAGCAGTACTTC.

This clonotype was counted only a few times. As DNA, the CDR3 is TGCAGTGCTCTAAAAGGGATGGCGGGGGAGCTTAATACGCAGTATTTT. Translating it yields CSALKGMAGELNTQYF. The rearrangement joins TRBV20-1 to TRBJ2-3; 7 bases map to TRBD2. This CDR3 is 16 amino acids long. Per germline, CDR1 DFQATT and CDR2 SNEGSKA (reference sequence). V shed 5 bases, J shed 7 bases, and the junction held 18 bases outside the gene matches.

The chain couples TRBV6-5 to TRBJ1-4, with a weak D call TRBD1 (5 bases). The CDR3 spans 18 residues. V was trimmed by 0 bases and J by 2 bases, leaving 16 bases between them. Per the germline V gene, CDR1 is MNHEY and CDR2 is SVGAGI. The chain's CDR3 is CASSYSNRRRGTNEKLFF. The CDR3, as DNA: TGTGCCAGCAGTTACTCGAACAGGCGCCGAGGGACTAATGAAAAACTGTTTTTT.

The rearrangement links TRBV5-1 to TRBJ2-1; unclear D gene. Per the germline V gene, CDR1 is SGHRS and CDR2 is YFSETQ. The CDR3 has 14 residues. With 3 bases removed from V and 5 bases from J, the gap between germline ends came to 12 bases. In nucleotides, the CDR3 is TGCGCCAGCAGCTCCCGCGCAGGAGACAATGAGCAGTTCTTC. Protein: CASSSRAGDNEQFF.

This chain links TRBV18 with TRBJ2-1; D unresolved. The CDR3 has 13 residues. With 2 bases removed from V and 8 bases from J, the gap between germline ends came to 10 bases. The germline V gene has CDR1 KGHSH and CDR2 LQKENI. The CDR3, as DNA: TGTGCCAGCTCACCATTGGGTCGGGATGAGCAGTTCTTC. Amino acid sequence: CASSPLGRDEQFF.

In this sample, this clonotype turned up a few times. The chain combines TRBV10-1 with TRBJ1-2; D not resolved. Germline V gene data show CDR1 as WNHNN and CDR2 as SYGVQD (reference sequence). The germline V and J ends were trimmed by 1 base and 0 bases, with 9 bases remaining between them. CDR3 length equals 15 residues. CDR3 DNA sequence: TGCGCCAGCAGTGAGTTGACGGGTGCTAACTATGGCTACACCTTC. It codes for CASSELTGANYGYTF.

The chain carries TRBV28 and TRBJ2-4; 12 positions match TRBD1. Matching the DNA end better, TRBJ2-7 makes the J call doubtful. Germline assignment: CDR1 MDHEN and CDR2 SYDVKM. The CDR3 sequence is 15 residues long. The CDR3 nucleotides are TGTGCCAGCAGAACATCCGGGACAGGGGGCAACGAGCAGTACTTC. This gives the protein CASRTSGTGGNEQYF.

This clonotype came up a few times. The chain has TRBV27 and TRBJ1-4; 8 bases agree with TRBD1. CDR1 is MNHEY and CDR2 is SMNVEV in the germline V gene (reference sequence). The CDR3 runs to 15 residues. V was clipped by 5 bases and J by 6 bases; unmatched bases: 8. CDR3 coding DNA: TGTGCCAGCAGTCCTTGGGACAGGAGGGATGAAAAACTGTTTTTT. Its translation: CASSPWDRRDEKLFF.

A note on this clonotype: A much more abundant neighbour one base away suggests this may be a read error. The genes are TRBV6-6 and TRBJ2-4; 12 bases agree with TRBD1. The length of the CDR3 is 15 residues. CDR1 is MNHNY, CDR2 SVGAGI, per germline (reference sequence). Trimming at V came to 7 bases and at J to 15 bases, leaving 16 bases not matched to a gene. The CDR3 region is CASTEPGQGAVERYF. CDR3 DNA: TGTGCCAGCACCGAACCGGGACAGGGGGCGGTCGAGCGGTACTTC.

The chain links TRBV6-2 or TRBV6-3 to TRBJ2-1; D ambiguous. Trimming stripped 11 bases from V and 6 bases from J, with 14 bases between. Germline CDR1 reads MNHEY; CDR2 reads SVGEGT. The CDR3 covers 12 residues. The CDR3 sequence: CAVGLNGNEQFF. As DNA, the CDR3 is TGTGCCGTCGGCCTAAACGGCAATGAGCAGTTCTTC.

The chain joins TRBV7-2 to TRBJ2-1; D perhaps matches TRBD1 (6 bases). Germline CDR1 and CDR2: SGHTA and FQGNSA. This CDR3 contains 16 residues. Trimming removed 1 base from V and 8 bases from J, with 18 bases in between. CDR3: CASSLGAGATGYEQFF. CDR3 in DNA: TGTGCCAGCAGCTTAGGAGCAGGGGCGACCGGGTATGAGCAGTTCTTC.

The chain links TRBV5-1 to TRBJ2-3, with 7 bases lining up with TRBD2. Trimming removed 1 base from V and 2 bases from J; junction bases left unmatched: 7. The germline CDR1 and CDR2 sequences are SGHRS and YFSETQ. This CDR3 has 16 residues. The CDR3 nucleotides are TGCGCCAGCAGCTTGCTATCCGGGGGGACCACAGATACGCAGTATTTT. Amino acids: CASSLLSGGTTDTQYF.